A selection of T cell receptor beta chains follows, all from one sample in a study of blood T cell repertoires in COVID-19. The assay was immunoSEQ multiplex PCR, and TCRdb's table has in-frame clones only and misses some. Here the sample spans hundreds of thousands of clones, about 89% being singletons. The sequenced sample consisted of peripheral blood. These receptors came from a woman aged 45-65 years with COVID-19, enrolled during active disease. Each CDR3 is given with its conserved first and last residue.

v_call: TRBV28; j_call: TRBJ2-2; cdr3_aa: CASSSVNTGELFF
v_call: TRBV27; j_call: TRBJ1-6; cdr3_aa: CASSLGAGSPLHF
v_call: TRBV18; j_call: TRBJ1-1; cdr3_aa: CASSSTEAGNTEAFF
v_call: TRBV19; j_call: TRBJ1-5; cdr3_aa: CASDAGGIQPQHF
v_call: TRBV24-1; j_call: TRBJ1-2; cdr3_aa: CATSERTTNYGYTF
v_call: TRBV12-5; j_call: TRBJ1-1; cdr3_aa: CASALGGAPEAFF
v_call: TRBV2; j_call: TRBJ1-2; cdr3_aa: CASPPTGFDGYTF
v_call: TRBV18; j_call: TRBJ1-1; cdr3_aa: CASSPSGTGKLDAFF
v_call: TRBV24-1; j_call: TRBJ2-7; cdr3_aa: CATSDLLAGFYEQYF
v_call: TRBV2; j_call: TRBJ2-7; cdr3_aa: CASNAGQGSSSYEQYF
v_call: TRBV5-1; j_call: TRBJ1-6; cdr3_aa: CASSLDSNSPLHF
v_call: TRBV25-1; j_call: TRBJ1-1; cdr3_aa: CASSVTGNTEAFF
v_call: TRBV28; j_call: TRBJ1-1; cdr3_aa: CASSLSSTGWYEAFF
v_call: TRBV19; j_call: TRBJ2-1; cdr3_aa: CASGTGGYEQFF